The present T cell receptor (beta chain) was sequenced within a study of identical twins. The sample holds many counts of this clonotype. Germline V CDR1 and CDR2: LGHNA, YSLEER. The V and J ends lost 0 bases and 1 base respectively, with 14 bases between them. This CDR3 has 17 residues. Template switching created a universal primer site, and the cDNA included unique molecular identifiers. TCRdb re-called the 5' RACE reads through MiXCR, storing one row per CDR3 protein. Among around 250,000 distinct CDR3 sequences listed, about 13% were seen once. These data were also filed under a second study, of yellow fever vaccine responses in identical twins.

Sequenced sample: memory (CD45RO+) T cells sorted from blood. The rearrangement joins TRBV4-3 to TRBJ2-3; D may match TRBD1 or TRBD2 (6 bases each). The source of this sequence is a woman in her late teens or twenties in good health. In DNA, the CDR3 is TGCGCCAGCAGCCAAGATAGGGGGGAGGACCGCACAGATACGCAGTATTTT. Encoded protein: CASSQDRGEDRTDTQYF.